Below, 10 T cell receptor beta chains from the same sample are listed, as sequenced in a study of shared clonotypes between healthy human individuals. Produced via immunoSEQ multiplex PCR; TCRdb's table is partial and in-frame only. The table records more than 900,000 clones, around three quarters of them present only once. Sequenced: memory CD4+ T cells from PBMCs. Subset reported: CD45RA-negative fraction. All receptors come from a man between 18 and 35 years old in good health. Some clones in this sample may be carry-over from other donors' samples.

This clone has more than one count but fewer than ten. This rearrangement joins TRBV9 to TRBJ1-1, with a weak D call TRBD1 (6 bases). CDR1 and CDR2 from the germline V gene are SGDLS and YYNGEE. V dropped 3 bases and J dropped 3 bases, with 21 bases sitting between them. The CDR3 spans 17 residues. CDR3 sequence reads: CASSGPGTQIGDTEAFF. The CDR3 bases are TGTGCCAGCAGCGGTCCCGGGACACAAATCGGGGACACTGAAGCTTTCTTT.

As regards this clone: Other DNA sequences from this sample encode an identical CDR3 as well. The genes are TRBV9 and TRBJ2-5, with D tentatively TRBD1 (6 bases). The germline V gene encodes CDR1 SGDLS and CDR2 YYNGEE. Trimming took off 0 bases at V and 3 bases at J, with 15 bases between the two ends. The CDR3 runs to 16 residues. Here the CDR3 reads CASSVEDSRGKETQYF. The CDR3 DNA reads TGTGCCAGCAGCGTAGAGGATAGCAGGGGAAAAGAGACCCAGTACTTC.

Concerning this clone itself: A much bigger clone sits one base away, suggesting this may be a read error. DNA of the CDR3: TGTGCCAGCAGCTTCGGACAGATCTCTGGAAACACCATATATTTT. Translation: CASSFGQISGNTIYF. The chain recombines TRBV11-2 with TRBJ1-3, with a tentative D call TRBD1 (6 bases). Per the germline V gene, CDR1 is SGHAT and CDR2 is FQNNGV. This CDR3 comprises 15 residues. The V and J ends lost 3 bases and 0 bases respectively, with 9 bases between them. The variable domain in full, with the rest retrieved from reference TRBV11-2 and TRBJ1-3, is EAGVAQSPRYKIIEKRQSVAFWCNPISGHATLYWYQQILGQGPKLLIQFQNNGVVDDSQLPKDRFSAERLKGVDSTLKIQPAKLEDSAVYLCASSFGQISGNTIYFGEGSWLTVV.

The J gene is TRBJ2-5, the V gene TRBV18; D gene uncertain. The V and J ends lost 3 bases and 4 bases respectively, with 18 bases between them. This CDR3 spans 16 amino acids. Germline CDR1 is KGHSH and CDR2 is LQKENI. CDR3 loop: CASSPSTVRWGETQYF. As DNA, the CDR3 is TGTGCCAGCTCACCGAGTACAGTCCGATGGGGAGAGACCCAGTACTTC.

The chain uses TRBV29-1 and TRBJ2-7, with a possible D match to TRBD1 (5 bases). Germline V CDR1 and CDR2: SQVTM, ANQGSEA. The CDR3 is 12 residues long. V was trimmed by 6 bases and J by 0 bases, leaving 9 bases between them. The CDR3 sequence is CSVPDSSYEQYF. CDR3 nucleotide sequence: TGCAGCGTGCCTGACAGCTCCTACGAGCAGTACTTC.

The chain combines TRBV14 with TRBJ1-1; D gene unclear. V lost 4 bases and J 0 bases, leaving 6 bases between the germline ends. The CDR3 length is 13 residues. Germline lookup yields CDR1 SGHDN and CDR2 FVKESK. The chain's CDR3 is CASSLTMNTEAFF. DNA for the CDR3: TGTGCCAGCAGCCTTACAATGAACACTGAAGCTTTCTTT.

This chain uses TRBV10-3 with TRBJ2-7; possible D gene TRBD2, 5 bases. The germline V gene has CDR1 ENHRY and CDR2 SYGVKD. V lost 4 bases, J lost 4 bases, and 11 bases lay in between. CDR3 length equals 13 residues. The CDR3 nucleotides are TGTGCCATCAGTGGGGAGAGGGAGTACGAGCAGTACTTC. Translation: CAISGEREYEQYF.

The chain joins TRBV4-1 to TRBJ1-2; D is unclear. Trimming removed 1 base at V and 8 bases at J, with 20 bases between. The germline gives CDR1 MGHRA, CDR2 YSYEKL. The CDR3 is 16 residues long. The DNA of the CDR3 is TGCGCCAGCAGCCAAGGGTCTATCCTCCGGTCAGTAGGCTACACCTTC. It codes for CASSQGSILRSVGYTF.

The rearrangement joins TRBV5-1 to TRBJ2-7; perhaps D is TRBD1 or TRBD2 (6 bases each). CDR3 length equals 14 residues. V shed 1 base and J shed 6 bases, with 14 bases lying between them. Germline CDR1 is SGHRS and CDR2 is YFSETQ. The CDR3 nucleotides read TGCGCCAGCAGCTTGAGACAGGCGGAGGGCGAGCAGTACTTC. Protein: CASSLRQAEGEQYF.

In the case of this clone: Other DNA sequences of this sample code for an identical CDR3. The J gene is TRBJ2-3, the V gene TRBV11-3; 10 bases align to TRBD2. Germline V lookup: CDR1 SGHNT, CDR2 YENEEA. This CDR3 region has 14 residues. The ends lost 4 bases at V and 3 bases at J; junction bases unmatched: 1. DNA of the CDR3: TGTGCCAGCAGCTCTAGCGGGAGAACAGATACGCAGTATTTT. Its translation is CASSSSGRTDTQYF.